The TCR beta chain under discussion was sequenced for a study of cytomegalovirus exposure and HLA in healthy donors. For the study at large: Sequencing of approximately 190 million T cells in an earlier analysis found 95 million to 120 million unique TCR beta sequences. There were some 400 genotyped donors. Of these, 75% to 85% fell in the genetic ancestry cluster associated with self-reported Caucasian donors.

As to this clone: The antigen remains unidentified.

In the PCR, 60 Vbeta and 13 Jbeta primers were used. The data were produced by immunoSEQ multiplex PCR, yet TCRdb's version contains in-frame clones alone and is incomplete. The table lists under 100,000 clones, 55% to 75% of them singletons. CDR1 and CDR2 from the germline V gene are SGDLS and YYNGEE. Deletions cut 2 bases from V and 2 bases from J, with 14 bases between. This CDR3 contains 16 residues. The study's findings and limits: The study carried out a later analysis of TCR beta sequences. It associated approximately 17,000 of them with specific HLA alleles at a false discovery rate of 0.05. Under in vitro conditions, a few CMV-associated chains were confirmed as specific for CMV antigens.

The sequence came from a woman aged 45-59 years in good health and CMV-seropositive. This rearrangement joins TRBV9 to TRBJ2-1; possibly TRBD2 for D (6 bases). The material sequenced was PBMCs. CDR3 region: CASSVLGGPPYNEQFF. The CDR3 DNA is TGTGCCAGCAGCGTCCTGGGGGGACCACCCTACAATGAGCAGTTCTTC.